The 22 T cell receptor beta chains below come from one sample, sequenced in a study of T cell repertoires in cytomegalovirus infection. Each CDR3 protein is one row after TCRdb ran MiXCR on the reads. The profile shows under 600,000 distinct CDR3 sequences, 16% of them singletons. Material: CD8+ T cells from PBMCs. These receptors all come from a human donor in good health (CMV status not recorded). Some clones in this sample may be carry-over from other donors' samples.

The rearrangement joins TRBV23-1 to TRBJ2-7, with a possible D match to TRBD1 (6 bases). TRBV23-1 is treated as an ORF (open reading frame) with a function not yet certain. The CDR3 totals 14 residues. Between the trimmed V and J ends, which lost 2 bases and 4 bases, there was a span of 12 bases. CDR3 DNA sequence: TGCGCCAGCAGTCAAAAGCCGGGACATTACGAGCAGTACTTC. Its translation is CASSQKPGHYEQYF.

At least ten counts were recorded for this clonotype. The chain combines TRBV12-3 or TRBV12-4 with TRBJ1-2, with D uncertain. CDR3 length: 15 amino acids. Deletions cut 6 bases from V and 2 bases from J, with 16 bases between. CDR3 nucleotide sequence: TGTGCCAGCAGCCCCGTCGGGCAGTCGAACTATGGCTACACCTTC. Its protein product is CASSPVGQSNYGYTF.

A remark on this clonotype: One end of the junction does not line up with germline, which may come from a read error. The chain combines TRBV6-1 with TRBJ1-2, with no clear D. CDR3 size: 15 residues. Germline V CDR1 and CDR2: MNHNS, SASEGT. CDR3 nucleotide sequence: TGTGCCAGAAGTGAAGCAAAGGGCCGTAACTATGGCTACACCTTC. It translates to CARSEAKGRNYGYTF.

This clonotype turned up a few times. Here the CDR3 reads CATSDSAEQYF. The CDR3 nucleotides are TGTGCCACCAGTGATTCGGCAGAGCAGTACTTC. The rearrangement links TRBV24-1 to TRBJ2-7; D remains ambiguous. CDR3 length: 11 residues. Germline values: CDR1 KGHDR, CDR2 SFDVKD. Trimming cost V 2 bases and J 7 bases, with 5 bases left between them.

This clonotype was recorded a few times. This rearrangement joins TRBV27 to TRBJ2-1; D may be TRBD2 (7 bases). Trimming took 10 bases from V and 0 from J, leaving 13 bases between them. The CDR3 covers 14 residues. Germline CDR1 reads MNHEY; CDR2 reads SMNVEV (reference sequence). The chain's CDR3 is CATGGGASYNEQFF. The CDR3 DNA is TGTGCCACTGGGGGGGGGGCCTCCTACAATGAGCAGTTCTTC.

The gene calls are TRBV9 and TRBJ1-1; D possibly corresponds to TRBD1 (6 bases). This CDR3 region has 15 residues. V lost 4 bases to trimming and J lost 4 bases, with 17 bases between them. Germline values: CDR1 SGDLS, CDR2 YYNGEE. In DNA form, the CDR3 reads TGTGCCAGCAGCCCGGCCAGGGGCCTAGGCACTGAAGCTTTCTTT. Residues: CASSPARGLGTEAFF.

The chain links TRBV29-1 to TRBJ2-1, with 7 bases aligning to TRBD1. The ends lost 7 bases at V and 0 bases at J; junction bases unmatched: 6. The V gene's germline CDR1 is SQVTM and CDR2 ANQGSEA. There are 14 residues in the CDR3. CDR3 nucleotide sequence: TGCAGCGCCCAGGGGGAGAGCTCCTACAATGAGCAGTTCTTC. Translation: CSAQGESSYNEQFF.

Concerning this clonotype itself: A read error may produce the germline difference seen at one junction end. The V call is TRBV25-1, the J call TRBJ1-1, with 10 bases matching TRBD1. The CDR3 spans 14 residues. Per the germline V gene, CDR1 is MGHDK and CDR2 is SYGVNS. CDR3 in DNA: TGTGCCAGCAGTGAGGACAGGGGGGACACTGCAGCTTTCTTT. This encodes CASSEDRGDTAAFF.

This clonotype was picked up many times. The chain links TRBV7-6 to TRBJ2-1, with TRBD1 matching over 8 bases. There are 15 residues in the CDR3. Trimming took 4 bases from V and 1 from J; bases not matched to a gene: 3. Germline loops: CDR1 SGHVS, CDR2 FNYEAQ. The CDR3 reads CASSWTGSSYNEQFF. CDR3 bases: TGTGCCAGCAGCTGGACAGGGTCATCCTACAATGAGCAGTTCTTC.

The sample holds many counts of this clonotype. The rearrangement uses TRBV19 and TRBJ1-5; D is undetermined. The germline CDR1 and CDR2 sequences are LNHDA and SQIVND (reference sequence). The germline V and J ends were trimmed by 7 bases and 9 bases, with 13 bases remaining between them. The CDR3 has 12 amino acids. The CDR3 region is CASNTMGGPQHF. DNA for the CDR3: TGTGCCAGTAACACCATGGGTGGGCCCCAGCATTTT.

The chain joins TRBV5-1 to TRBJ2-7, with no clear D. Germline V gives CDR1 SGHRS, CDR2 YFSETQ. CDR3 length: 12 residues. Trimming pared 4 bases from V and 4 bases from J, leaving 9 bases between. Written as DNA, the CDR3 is TGCGCCAGCAGCCGCAATTTTTACGAGCAGTACTTC. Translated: CASSRNFYEQYF.

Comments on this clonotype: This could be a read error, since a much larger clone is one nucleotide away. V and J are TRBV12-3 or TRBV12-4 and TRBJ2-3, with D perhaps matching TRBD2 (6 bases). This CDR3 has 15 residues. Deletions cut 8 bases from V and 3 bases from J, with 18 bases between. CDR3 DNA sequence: TGTGCCAGCGGGATGACTAACGGGGGAACAGATACGCAGTATTTT. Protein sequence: CASGMTNGGTDTQYF.

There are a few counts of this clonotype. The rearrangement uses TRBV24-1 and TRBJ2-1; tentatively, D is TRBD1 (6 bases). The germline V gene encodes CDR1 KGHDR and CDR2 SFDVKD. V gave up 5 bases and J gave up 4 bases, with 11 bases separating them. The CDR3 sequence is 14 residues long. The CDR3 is CATSAGVGYNEQFF. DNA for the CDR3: TGTGCCACCAGTGCAGGGGTGGGATACAATGAGCAGTTCTTC.

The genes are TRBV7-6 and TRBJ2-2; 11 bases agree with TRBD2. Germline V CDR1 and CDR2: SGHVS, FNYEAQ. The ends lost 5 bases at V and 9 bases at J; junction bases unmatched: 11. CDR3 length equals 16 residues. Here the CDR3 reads CASSLLAGGGTRELFF. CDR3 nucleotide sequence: TGTGCCAGCAGCCTGCTAGCGGGAGGTGGGACCAGGGAGCTGTTTTTT. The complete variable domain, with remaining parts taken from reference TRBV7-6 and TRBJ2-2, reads GAGVSQSPRYKVTKRGQDVALRCDPISGHVSLYWYRQALGQGPEFLTYFNYEAQQDKSGLPNDRFSAERPEGSISTLTIQRTEQRDSAMYRCASSLLAGGGTRELFFGEGSRLTVL.

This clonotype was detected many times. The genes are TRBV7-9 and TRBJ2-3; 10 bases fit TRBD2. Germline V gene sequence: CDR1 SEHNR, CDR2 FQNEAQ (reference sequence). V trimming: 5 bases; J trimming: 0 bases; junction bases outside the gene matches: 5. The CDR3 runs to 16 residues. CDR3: CASSRKLAGSTDTQYF. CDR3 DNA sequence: TGTGCCAGCAGCCGTAAACTAGCGGGAAGCACAGATACGCAGTATTTT.

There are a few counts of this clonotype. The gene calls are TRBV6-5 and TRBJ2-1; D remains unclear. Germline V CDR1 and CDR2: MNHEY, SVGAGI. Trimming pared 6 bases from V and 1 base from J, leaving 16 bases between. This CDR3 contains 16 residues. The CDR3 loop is CASRNGWSDSYNEQFF. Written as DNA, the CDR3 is TGTGCCAGCAGGAACGGATGGAGCGATTCCTACAATGAGCAGTTCTTC.

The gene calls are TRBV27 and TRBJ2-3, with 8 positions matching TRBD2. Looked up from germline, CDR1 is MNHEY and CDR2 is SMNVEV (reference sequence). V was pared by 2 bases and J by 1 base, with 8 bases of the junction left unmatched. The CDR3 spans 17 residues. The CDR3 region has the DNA TGTGCCAGCAGTTTAACCGGGGGGGGCCGGGGCACAGATACGCAGTATTTT. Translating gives CASSLTGGGRGTDTQYF.

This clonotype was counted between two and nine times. Here the CDR3 reads CASSSGQGRSYEQYF. In DNA form, the CDR3 reads TGCGCCAGCAGTTCCGGACAGGGGCGTTCCTACGAGCAGTACTTC. The V gene is TRBV5-1, the J gene TRBJ2-7; 9 bases match TRBD1. Germline trimming cut 5 bases from V and 1 base from J; bases unmatched to any gene: 7. The CDR3 length is 15 residues. CDR1 and CDR2 from the germline V gene are SGHRS and YFSETQ.

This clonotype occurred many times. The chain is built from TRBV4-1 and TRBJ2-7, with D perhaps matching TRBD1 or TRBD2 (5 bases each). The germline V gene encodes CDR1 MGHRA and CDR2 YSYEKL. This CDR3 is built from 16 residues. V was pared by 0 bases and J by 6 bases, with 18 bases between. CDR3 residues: CASSQDSLGAGGEQYF. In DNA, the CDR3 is TGCGCCAGCAGCCAAGATTCTTTAGGGGCCGGAGGCGAGCAGTACTTC.

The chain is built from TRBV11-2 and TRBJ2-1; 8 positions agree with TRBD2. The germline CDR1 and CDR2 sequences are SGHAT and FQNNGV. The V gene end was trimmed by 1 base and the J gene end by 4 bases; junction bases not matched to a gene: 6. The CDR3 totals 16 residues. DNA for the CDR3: TGTGCCAGCAGCTTAGGTGGGGGACTAGAATACAATGAGCAGTTCTTC. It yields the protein CASSLGGGLEYNEQFF. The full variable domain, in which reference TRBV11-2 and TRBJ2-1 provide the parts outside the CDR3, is EAGVAQSPRYKIIEKRQSVAFWCNPISGHATLYWYQQILGQGPKLLIQFQNNGVVDDSQLPKDRFSAERLKGVDSTLKIQPAKLEDSAVYLCASSLGGGLEYNEQFFGPGTRLTVL.

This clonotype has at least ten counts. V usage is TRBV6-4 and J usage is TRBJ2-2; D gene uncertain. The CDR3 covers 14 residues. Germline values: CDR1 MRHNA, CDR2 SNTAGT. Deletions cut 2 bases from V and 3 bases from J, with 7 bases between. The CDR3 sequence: CASSDRAHTGELFF. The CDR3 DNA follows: TGTGCCAGCAGTGACAGGGCCCACACCGGGGAGCTGTTTTTT.

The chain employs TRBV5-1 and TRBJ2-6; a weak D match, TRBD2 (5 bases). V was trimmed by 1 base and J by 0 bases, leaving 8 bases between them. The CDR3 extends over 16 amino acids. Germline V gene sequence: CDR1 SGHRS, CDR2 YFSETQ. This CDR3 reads CASSLPGNSGANVLTF. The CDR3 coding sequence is TGCGCCAGCAGCTTGCCGGGGAACTCTGGGGCCAACGTCCTGACTTTC.